This T cell receptor beta chain was found in a study of blood T cell repertoires in COVID-19. Trimming pared 6 bases from V and 1 base from J, leaving 12 bases between. CDR1 SNHLY and CDR2 FYNNEI come from the germline V gene. The CDR3 loop spans 15 amino acids. The study recruited people aged 18 to 89 years across around 24 US areas. Recovered participants had two consecutive negative NP/OP PCR tests, healthcare professional clearance, or symptom resolution. Source study methods: Estimation of nucleated cell counts was performed using reference gene primer amplification. Sequencing was performed with immunoSEQ multiplex PCR; in TCRdb, only in-frame clones are kept and a portion is missing. V and J calls and clone size are copied from that table; D and trimming were computed from the DNA. The sample contains about 200,000 clones, roughly 90% of which appear only once.

This clonotype originated in a woman aged 18 to 35 who had recovered from COVID-19. The chain carries TRBV2 and TRBJ2-2; perhaps TRBD2 as D (6 bases). Source material: PBMCs or T cells enriched from blood (not recorded which). Written as DNA, the CDR3 is TGTGCCAGCAGAGCGCTGGGGGGGAACACCGGGGAGCTGTTTTTT. As protein: CASRALGGNTGELFF.